Below, 25 T cell receptor beta chains from the same sample are listed, as sequenced in a study of blood T cell repertoires in COVID-19. Assay used: immunoSEQ multiplex PCR; TCRdb lists only in-frame clones, some missing. In the table there are about 200,000 clones, less than 85% of which are singletons. Sequenced material: peripheral blood. These receptors all come from a man over 45 who had recovered from COVID-19.

The V gene is TRBV3-1 (or the pseudogene TRBV3-2), the J gene TRBJ1-1, with D perhaps matching TRBD1 (5 bases). The CDR3 consists of 14 residues. Germline V gene data show CDR1 as LGHDT and CDR2 as YNNKEL (reference sequence). V lost 1 base and J lost 5, with 11 bases in between. In DNA form, the CDR3 reads TGTGCCAGCAGCCAAGCCCGGGGGGGGACTGAAGCTTTCTTT. It translates to CASSQARGGTEAFF.

This clone has only a few counts. The rearrangement links TRBV7-2 to TRBJ2-3; D is uncertain. Looked up from germline, CDR1 is SGHTA and CDR2 is FQGNSA. This CDR3 has 12 residues. V was trimmed by 2 bases and J by 9 bases, leaving 9 bases between them. CDR3 bases: TGTGCCAGCAGCTTAATTCTAGGCACGCAGTATTTT. Its protein product is CASSLILGTQYF.

The J gene is TRBJ2-7, the V gene TRBV27; 7 bases align to TRBD1. The CDR3 covers 13 residues. V gave up 3 bases and J gave up 6 bases; unmatched junction bases: 5. Germline CDR1 reads MNHEY; CDR2 reads SMNVEV (reference sequence). The CDR3 reads CASSFSTGIEQYF. The CDR3 DNA is TGTGCCAGCAGTTTCTCGACAGGGATCGAGCAGTACTTC.

The rearrangement joins TRBV30 to TRBJ2-5; TRBD2 agrees at 7 bases. The CDR3 length is 16 residues. Germline CDR1 reads GTSNPN; CDR2 reads SVGIG (reference sequence). V shed 0 bases, J shed 0 bases, and the junction held 7 bases outside the gene matches. CDR3 sequence reads: CAWSVLETSYQETQYF. In nucleotides, the CDR3 is TGTGCCTGGAGTGTGTTGGAGACTAGCTACCAAGAGACCCAGTACTTC. The variable domain in full, with the rest retrieved from reference TRBV30 and TRBJ2-5, is SQTIHQWPATLVQPVGSPLSLECTVEGTSNPNLYWYRQAAGRGLQLLFYSVGIGQISSEVPQNLSASRPQDRQFILSSKKLLLSDSGFYLCAWSVLETSYQETQYFGPGTRLLVL.

V gene TRBV5-1 combines with J gene TRBJ2-1; 8 bases agree with TRBD2. The ends lost 2 bases at V and 8 bases at J; junction bases unmatched: 9. The CDR3 extends over 15 amino acids. The V gene's germline CDR1 is SGHRS and CDR2 YFSETQ. The CDR3 sequence is CASSLSGRVRDEQFF. The DNA of the CDR3 is TGCGCCAGCAGCTTATCCGGGAGGGTCAGGGATGAGCAGTTCTTC.

This clone was detected only once. The gene calls are TRBV29-1 and TRBJ1-1, with TRBD1 identical over 8 bases. Germline V gene lookup returns CDR1 SQVTM and CDR2 ANQGSEA. V gave up 4 bases and J gave up 11 bases; unmatched junction bases: 15. This CDR3 contains 14 residues. The CDR3 sequence: CSVGGHGQGRAAFF. DNA for the CDR3: TGCAGCGTTGGGGGACATGGACAGGGAAGGGCGGCTTTCTTT.

This sequence joins TRBV6-6 and TRBJ1-2; TRBD1 is a possible D gene (6 bases). Germline assignment: CDR1 MNHNY and CDR2 SVGAGI (reference sequence). The CDR3 is 14 residues long. V lost 10 bases, J lost 4 bases, and 19 bases lay in between. CDR3 nucleotides: TGTGCCACAAAGGGGGGGACGTACCTCTATGGCTACACCTTC. Residues: CATKGGTYLYGYTF.

A single count supports this clone. Here the CDR3 reads CASSLGSGAFF. DNA of the CDR3: TGTGCCAGCAGCTTAGGTTCAGGGGCTTTCTTT. The rearrangement uses TRBV13 and TRBJ1-1, with D possibly matching TRBD1 (5 bases). The CDR3 is 11 amino acids. Germline CDR1 and CDR2: PRHDT and FYEKMQ (reference sequence). V lost 0 bases to trimming and J lost 11 bases, with 7 bases between them.

V and J are TRBV29-1 and TRBJ2-1; 8 positions match TRBD2. The CDR3 contains 16 residues. In germline, CDR1 is SQVTM, CDR2 ANQGSEA. After removal of 6 bases from V and 6 bases from J, the junction contained 16 bases not matched to a gene. The CDR3 sequence is CSVGLASSFVVNEQFF. The CDR3 bases are TGCAGCGTAGGACTAGCATCGTCCTTTGTCGTCAATGAGCAGTTCTTC.

The chain carries TRBV7-9 and TRBJ2-1; D perhaps matches TRBD1 (6 bases). CDR1 SEHNR and CDR2 FQNEAQ come from the germline V gene (reference sequence). CDR3 length equals 12 residues. The V gene lost 6 bases and the J gene lost 9 bases, with 12 bases spanning the gap. The CDR3 region has the DNA TGTGCCAGCAGACGAGGGGGTATTGAGCAGTTCTTC. Its translation: CASRRGGIEQFF.

This chain uses TRBV9 with TRBJ1-1; D unresolved. The ends were cut back, 0 bases at V and 0 bases at J, with 9 bases in the middle. This CDR3 has 15 residues. Germline lookup yields CDR1 SGDLS and CDR2 YYNGEE. CDR3 sequence: CASSVGGGMNTEAFF. CDR3 nucleotide sequence: TGTGCCAGCAGCGTAGGTGGAGGGATGAACACTGAAGCTTTCTTT.

A word on this clone: A read error is possible here, since a much larger clone lies one base away. This same CDR3 is encoded by further DNA sequences in the sample. CDR3 in amino acids: CASSTTGNTEAFF. CDR3 DNA sequence: TGTGCCAGCAGTACGACAGGGAACACTGAAGCTTTCTTT. The chain is built from TRBV6-5 and TRBJ1-1; D is possibly TRBD1 (6 bases). This CDR3 comprises 13 residues. Trimming pared 5 bases from V and 1 base from J, leaving 8 bases between. Germline V gene lookup returns CDR1 MNHEY and CDR2 SVGAGI.

This chain links TRBV3-1 (or the pseudogene TRBV3-2) with TRBJ1-4; TRBD1 aligns across 7 bases. CDR3 size: 14 residues. The germline V gene encodes CDR1 LGHDT and CDR2 YNNKEL (reference sequence). V gave up 2 bases and J gave up 5 bases; unmatched junction bases: 2. As DNA, the CDR3 is TGTGCCAGCAGCCAACAGGGGGGAAATGAAAAACTGTTTTTT. Translated, it gives CASSQQGGNEKLFF.

The chain uses TRBV7-9 and TRBJ2-3, with TRBD2 as a possible D gene (6 bases). Trimming stripped 6 bases from V and 5 bases from J, with 21 bases between. CDR3 length equals 16 residues. Germline CDR1 reads SEHNR; CDR2 reads FQNEAQ (reference sequence). CDR3 DNA: TGTGCCAGCAGATCCCTAGCGATGGCAGAGATAGATACGCAGTATTTT. Translation: CASRSLAMAEIDTQYF.

The chain employs TRBV30 and TRBJ1-4; a possible D gene is TRBD1 (5 bases). Trimming shortened V by 0 bases and J by 2 bases, and 22 bases separated the two germline ends. CDR3 length: 19 amino acids. CDR1 and CDR2 (germline): GTSNPN, SVGIG (reference sequence). In DNA, the CDR3 is TGTGCCTGGAGTGTACGTCAGGGAATTATTAGGTCGACTAATGAAAAACTGTTTTTT. Amino acids: CAWSVRQGIIRSTNEKLFF.

This chain joins TRBV23-1 and TRBJ1-2, with 7 bases that match TRBD1. TRBV23-1 is noted as an ORF with a role that remains uncertain. This CDR3 is 17 amino acids long. The trim removed 3 bases at V and 6 bases at J, leaving 16 bases unmatched. The CDR3 bases are TGCGCCAGCAGTCATCGGCGAGGGCAGACAGGGACAAATGGCTACACCTTC. Amino acid sequence: CASSHRRGQTGTNGYTF.

The V call is TRBV5-1, the J call TRBJ2-1; 8 positions match TRBD1. The junction had 6 bases not matched to a gene; V was cut back by 0 bases and J by 7 bases. This CDR3 spans 15 amino acids. Germline V gene lookup returns CDR1 SGHRS and CDR2 YFSETQ. The CDR3 DNA follows: TGCGCCAGCAGCTTGGTCGCGACAGGGGCGAATGAGCAGTTCTTC. Encoded protein: CASSLVATGANEQFF.

J is TRBJ1-1 and V is TRBV7-3; 11 bases agree with TRBD1. V was clipped by 5 bases and J by 0 bases; unmatched bases: 8. CDR3 length equals 17 residues. Germline V gene lookup returns CDR1 SGHTA and CDR2 FQGTGA. The CDR3 sequence: CASSPGQGATMNTEAFF. In DNA form, the CDR3 reads TGTGCCAGCAGCCCTGGACAGGGGGCCACAATGAACACTGAAGCTTTCTTT.

The chain joins TRBV19 to TRBJ2-1, with 9 bases lining up with TRBD2. Losses at the gene ends were 2 bases for V and 6 bases for J; bases not matched to a gene: 5. CDR1 is LNHDA and CDR2 is SQIVND in the germline V gene (reference sequence). The CDR3 extends over 15 amino acids. This chain's CDR3 is CASSISLAGSNEQFF. CDR3 DNA: TGTGCCAGTAGTATAAGTCTAGCGGGAAGCAATGAGCAGTTCTTC.

V usage is TRBV5-6 and J usage is TRBJ1-6; 12 bases are shared with TRBD1. The length of the CDR3 is 15 residues. Looked up from germline, CDR1 is SGHDT and CDR2 is YYEEEE. Trimming removed 4 bases from V and 10 bases from J; junction bases left unmatched: 6. CDR3 region: CASSGTGGVRSPLHF. The CDR3 nucleotides are TGTGCCAGCAGCGGGACAGGGGGCGTACGGTCACCCCTCCACTTT.

The V and J genes are TRBV14 and TRBJ1-2; D is unclear. Trimming left V 1 base short and J 7 bases short, with 13 bases between. The germline gives CDR1 SGHDN, CDR2 FVKESK. This CDR3 has 14 residues. The CDR3 DNA follows: TGTGCCAGCAGCCAAGTTGGACTATTTTCTGGCTACACCTTC. It specifies CASSQVGLFSGYTF.

The chain employs TRBV6-5 and TRBJ1-5; a weak D match, TRBD1 (6 bases). The CDR3 runs to 15 residues. With 6 bases removed from V and 0 bases from J, the gap between germline ends came to 12 bases. CDR1 is MNHEY, CDR2 SVGAGI, per germline. The CDR3 region is CASSRNRDSNQPQHF. The CDR3 nucleotides are TGTGCCAGCAGCCGAAACAGGGATAGCAATCAGCCCCAGCATTTT.

The chain employs TRBV7-2 and TRBJ1-2; 9 bases line up with TRBD1. J gave up 8 bases and V 7 bases, and 8 bases lay outside the gene matches. This CDR3 region has 13 residues. CDR1 and CDR2 (germline): SGHTA, FQGNSA. CDR3 region: CASTSDRGEGYTF. CDR3 coding DNA: TGTGCCAGCACCTCGGACAGGGGTGAAGGCTACACCTTC.

The chain has TRBV11-2 and TRBJ2-2; a weak D match, TRBD2 (6 bases). The CDR3 has 15 residues. Germline-derived CDR1 and CDR2 are SGHAT and FQNNGV. Trimming stripped 5 bases from V and 5 bases from J, with 15 bases between. Written as DNA, the CDR3 is TGTGCCAGCAGCCCCCCCGGGGGAGAGACCGGGGAGCTGTTTTTT. It codes for CASSPPGGETGELFF.

The chain has TRBV7-9 and TRBJ1-4, with 7 bases that match TRBD1. The CDR3 consists of 15 residues. Looked up from germline, CDR1 is SEHNR and CDR2 is FQNEAQ (reference sequence). V lost 4 bases, J lost 8 bases, and 10 bases stayed unmatched. The CDR3 reads CASSSYRGVKEKLFF. CDR3 DNA: TGTGCCAGCAGCTCTTACAGGGGTGTAAAAGAAAAACTGTTTTTT.